Listed here are 2 T cell receptor beta chains from one sample, sequenced in a study of T cells after yellow fever vaccination. TCRdb itself ran the 5' RACE reads through MiXCR, one entry per CDR3 protein. The sample holds 100,000 to 150,000 distinct CDR3 sequences, around 7.4% seen once. This specimen consisted of CD4+ T cells sorted from PBMCs, obtained roughly 10 days after the first yellow fever vaccination. The receptors come from a man aged 18 to 30 who received the YFV17D yellow fever vaccine.

The sample holds one count of this clonotype. A much larger clone sits a single nucleotide away, making a read error possible. The CDR3 DNA reads as TGTGCCACCAGTGATTCGTTTGTGGATACGCAGTATTTT. Protein: CATSDSFVDTQYF. The V gene is TRBV24-1, the J gene TRBJ2-3; no clear D. Germline values: CDR1 KGHDR, CDR2 SFDVKD. The length of the CDR3 is 13 residues. The ends were cut back, 2 bases at V and 6 bases at J, with 8 bases in the middle.

This clonotype was recorded a few times. The gene calls are TRBV15 and TRBJ2-3, with 11 bases lining up with TRBD2. The CDR3 totals 12 residues. Trimming removed 9 bases from V and 4 bases from J; junction bases left unmatched: 0. Per germline, CDR1 LNHNV and CDR2 YYDKDF (reference sequence). The CDR3 loop reads CATTSGADTQYF. CDR3 coding DNA: TGTGCCACGACTAGCGGGGCAGATACGCAGTATTTT.